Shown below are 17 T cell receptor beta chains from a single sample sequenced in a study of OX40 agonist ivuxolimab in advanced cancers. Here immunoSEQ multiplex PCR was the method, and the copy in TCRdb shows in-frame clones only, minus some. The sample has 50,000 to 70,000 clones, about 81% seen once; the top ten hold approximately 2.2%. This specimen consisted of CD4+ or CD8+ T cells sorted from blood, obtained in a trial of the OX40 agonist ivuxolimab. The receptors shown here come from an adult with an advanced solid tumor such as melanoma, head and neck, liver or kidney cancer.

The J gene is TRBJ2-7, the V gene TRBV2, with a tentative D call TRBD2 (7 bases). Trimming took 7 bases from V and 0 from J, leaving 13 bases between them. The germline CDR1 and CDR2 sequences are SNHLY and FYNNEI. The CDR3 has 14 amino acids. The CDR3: CASIGGRRSYEQYF. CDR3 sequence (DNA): TGTGCCAGCATCGGGGGGCGGCGCTCCTACGAGCAGTACTTC.

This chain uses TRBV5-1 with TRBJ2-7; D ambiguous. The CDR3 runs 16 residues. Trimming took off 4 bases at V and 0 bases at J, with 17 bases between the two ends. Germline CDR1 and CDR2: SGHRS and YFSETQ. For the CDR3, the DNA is TGCGCCAGCAGCCCCGCCCGCACAATAAGCTCCTACGAGCAGTACTTC. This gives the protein CASSPARTISSYEQYF.

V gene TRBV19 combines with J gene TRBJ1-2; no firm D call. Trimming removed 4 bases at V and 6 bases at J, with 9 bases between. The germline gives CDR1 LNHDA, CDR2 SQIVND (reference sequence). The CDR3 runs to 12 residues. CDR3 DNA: TGTGCCAGTAGTACTGGGGTCGATGGCTACACCTTC. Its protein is CASSTGVDGYTF. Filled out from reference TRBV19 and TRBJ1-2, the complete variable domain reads DGGITQSPKYLFRKEGQNVTLSCEQNLNHDAMYWYRQDPGQGLRLIYYSQIVNDFQKGDIAEGYSVSREKKESFPLTVTSAQKNPTAFYLCASSTGVDGYTFGSGTRLTVV.

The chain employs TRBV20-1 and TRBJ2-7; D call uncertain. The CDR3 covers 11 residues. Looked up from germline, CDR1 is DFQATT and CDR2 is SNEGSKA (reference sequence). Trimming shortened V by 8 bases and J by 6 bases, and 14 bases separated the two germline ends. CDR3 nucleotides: TGCAGTTCCCCTGGACGTGGCGAGCAGTACTTC. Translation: CSSPGRGEQYF.

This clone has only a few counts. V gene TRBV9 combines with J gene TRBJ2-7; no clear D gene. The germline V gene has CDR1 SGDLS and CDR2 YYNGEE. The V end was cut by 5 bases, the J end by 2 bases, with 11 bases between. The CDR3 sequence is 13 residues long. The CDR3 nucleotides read TGTGCCAGCAGTGCTGAGCCGCCCTACGAGCAGTACTTC. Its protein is CASSAEPPYEQYF.

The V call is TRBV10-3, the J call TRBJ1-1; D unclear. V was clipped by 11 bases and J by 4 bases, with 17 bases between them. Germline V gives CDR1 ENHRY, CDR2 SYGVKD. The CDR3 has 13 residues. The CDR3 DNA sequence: TGTGCCTCATCAAGATTAGAGGGCACTGAAGCTTTCTTT. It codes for CASSRLEGTEAFF.

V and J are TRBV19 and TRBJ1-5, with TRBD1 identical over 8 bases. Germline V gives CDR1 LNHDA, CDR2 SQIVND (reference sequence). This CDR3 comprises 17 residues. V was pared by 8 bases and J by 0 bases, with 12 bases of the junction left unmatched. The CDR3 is CASQSAGGPYSNQPQHF. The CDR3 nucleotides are TGTGCCAGTCAGTCCGCAGGGGGCCCCTATAGCAATCAGCCCCAGCATTTT.

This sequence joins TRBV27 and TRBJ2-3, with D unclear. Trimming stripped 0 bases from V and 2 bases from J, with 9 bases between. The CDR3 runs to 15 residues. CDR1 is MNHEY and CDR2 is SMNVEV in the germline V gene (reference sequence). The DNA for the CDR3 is TGTGCCAGCAGTTTATCGAGAATCCTCACAGATACGCAGTATTTT. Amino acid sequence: CASSLSRILTDTQYF.

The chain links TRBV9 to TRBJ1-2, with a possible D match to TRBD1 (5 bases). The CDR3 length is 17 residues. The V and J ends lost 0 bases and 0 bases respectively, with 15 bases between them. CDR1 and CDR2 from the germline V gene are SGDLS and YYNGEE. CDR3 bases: TGTGCCAGCAGCGTAGCTAGATGGACAACTGCTAACTATGGCTACACCTTC. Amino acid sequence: CASSVARWTTANYGYTF.

CDR3 bases: TGCAGCCAATCTGAGGGGGCCGATACGCAGTATTTT. As protein: CSQSEGADTQYF. The chain joins TRBV29-1 to TRBJ2-3, with TRBD1 identical over 7 bases. Trimming at V came to 8 bases and at J to 6 bases, leaving 8 bases not matched to a gene. The CDR3 length is 12 residues. CDR1 SQVTM and CDR2 ANQGSEA come from the germline V gene.

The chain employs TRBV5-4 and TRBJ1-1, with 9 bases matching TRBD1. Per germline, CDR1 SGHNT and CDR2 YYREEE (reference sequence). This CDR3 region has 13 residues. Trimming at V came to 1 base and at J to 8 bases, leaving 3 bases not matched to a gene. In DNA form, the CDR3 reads TGTGCCAGCAGCTTGCCGGGACAGGGCGAAGCTTTCTTT. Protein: CASSLPGQGEAFF.

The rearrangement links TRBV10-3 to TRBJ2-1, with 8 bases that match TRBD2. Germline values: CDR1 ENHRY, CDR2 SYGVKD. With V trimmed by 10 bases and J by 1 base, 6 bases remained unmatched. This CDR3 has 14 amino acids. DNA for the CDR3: TGTGCCACCAACGGGGGGGGGTCCTACAATGAGCAGTTCTTC. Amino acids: CATNGGGSYNEQFF.

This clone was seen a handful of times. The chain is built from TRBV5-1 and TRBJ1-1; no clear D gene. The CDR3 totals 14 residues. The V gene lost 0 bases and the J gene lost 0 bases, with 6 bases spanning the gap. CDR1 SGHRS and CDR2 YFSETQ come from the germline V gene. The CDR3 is CASSLGHLNTEAFF. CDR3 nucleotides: TGCGCCAGCAGCTTGGGACACCTGAACACTGAAGCTTTCTTT.

CDR3 residues: CASSHGRPFSYEQYF. CDR3 sequence (DNA): TGTGCCAGCAGCCACGGACGTCCGTTCTCCTACGAGCAGTACTTC. The V and J genes are TRBV7-6 and TRBJ2-7, with no clear D. Trimming stripped 5 bases from V and 0 bases from J, with 14 bases between. Looked up from germline, CDR1 is SGHVS and CDR2 is FNYEAQ. The CDR3 loop spans 15 amino acids.

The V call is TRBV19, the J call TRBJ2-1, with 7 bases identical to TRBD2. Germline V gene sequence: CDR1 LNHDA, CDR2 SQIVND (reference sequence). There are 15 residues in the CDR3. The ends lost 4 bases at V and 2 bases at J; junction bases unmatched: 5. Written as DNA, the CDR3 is TGTGCCAGTAGTACCCGCGGGAGCGCCTACAATGAGCAGTTCTTC. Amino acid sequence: CASSTRGSAYNEQFF.

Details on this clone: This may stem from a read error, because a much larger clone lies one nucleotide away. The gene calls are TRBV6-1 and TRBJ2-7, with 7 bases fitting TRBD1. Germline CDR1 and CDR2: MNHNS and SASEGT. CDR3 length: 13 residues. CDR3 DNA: TGTGCCAGCAGGCGACAGGGCCCCTACGGGCAGTACTTC. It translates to CASRRQGPYGQYF.

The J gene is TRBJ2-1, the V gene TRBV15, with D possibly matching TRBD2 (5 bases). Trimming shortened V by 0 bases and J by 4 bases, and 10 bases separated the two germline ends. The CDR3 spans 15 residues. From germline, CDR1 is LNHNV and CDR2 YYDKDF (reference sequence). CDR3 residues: CATSRDRGKYNEQFF. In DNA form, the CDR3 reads TGTGCCACCAGCAGAGATAGAGGGAAGTACAATGAGCAGTTCTTC.